The clone carrying this T cell receptor (beta chain) was seen a handful of times. A junction end diverges from the germline sequence, so it may reflect a read error. CDR1 is SGHNT, CDR2 YENEEA, per germline. The CDR3 is 13 amino acids. This entry comes from a study of T cells in Graves' hyperthyroidism and ophthalmopathy. From RNA transcripts, TCR beta CDR3 regions were amplified. In the first-round RT-PCR of the TCR CDR3, the HTBI primer set was used. TCRdb re-derived calls from the multiplex PCR reads in MiXCR, one entry per CDR3 protein. Of approximately 95,000 distinct CDR3 sequences in the sample, roughly 40% were seen once.

What was sequenced was peripheral blood or thyroid tissue (not recorded which). The chain uses TRBV11-3 and TRBJ2-3; no definite D call. The origin of this receptor is a woman between 25 and 40 years old with Graves' hyperthyroidism. This CDR3 is CAGSPDPLRTQYF. CDR3 bases: TGTGCCGGCAGCCCAGACCCGCTCCGTACGCAGTATTTT. Looking up the rest from reference TRBV11-3 and TRBJ2-3 gives the full variable domain: EAGVVQSPRYKIIEKKQPVAFWCNPISGHNTLYWYLQNLGQGPELLIRYENEEAVDDSQLPKDRFSAERLKGVDSTLKIQPAELGDSAVYLCAGSPDPLRTQYFGPGTRLTVL.